These 15 T cell receptor beta chains came from one sample sequenced in a study of T cells after yellow fever vaccination (dated by TCRdb to the late 2010s). Preparation of the library involved 5' RACE. Sequencing was performed on an Illumina HiSeq 2500. TCRdb cleaned the public reads at Q25 with fastp, built clones with MiXCR and kept in-frame beta chains. Rows are combined by CDR3 protein, so each entry shows the most common genes and DNA. Counted in this sample were around 100,000 distinct CDR3 sequences; 6.5% to 9% of them appeared once. The ten largest account for 25% of the sample. In the paper's terms, the treatment or condition label means: live attenuated yellow fever vaccine strain. Sequenced material: CD8+ T cells sorted from PBMCs, taken 45 days after the yellow fever booster vaccination. The source of these receptors is a man under 40 who received the YFV17D yellow fever vaccine.

This clonotype has ten or more counts. This chain links TRBV30 with TRBJ2-1; 7 bases agree with TRBD1. Trimming cost V 4 bases and J 0 bases; bases outside gene matches: 9. Germline CDR1 is GTSNPN and CDR2 is SVGIG (reference sequence). CDR3 length equals 16 residues. CDR3 residues: CAWTQQGSYSYNEQFF. CDR3 in DNA: TGTGCCTGGACTCAACAGGGGTCTTACTCCTACAATGAGCAGTTCTTC.

This clonotype was seen repeatedly, ten times or more. V is TRBV15 and J is TRBJ2-5, with 10 bases aligning to TRBD2. V shed 3 bases and J 5 bases; nucleotides not matched to a gene: 6. The V gene's germline CDR1 is LNHNV and CDR2 YYDKDF (reference sequence). This CDR3 has 15 residues. The CDR3 protein is CATSRLAGVIETQYF. CDR3 DNA: TGTGCCACCAGCAGGCTAGCGGGAGTTATTGAGACCCAGTACTTC.

For this clonotype: A read error may explain this, as a much larger clone is one base away. DNA for the CDR3: TGCAGCCCCCTGGAAGGGGGTACGCAGTATTTT. Protein product: CSPLEGGTQYF. V is TRBV29-1 and J is TRBJ2-3, with a tentative D call TRBD1 (6 bases). The germline gives CDR1 SQVTM, CDR2 ANQGSEA. CDR3 length equals 11 residues. Between the trimmed V and J ends, which lost 8 bases and 8 bases, there was a span of 14 bases.

In this sample, this clonotype turned up a few times. V gene TRBV14 combines with J gene TRBJ2-5; 8 bases agree with TRBD1. The V segment lost 7 bases and the J segment 3 bases; nucleotides outside the gene matches: 10. Germline values: CDR1 SGHDN, CDR2 FVKESK. The CDR3 length is 15 residues. Here the CDR3 reads CASMLTGQGKETQYF. CDR3 DNA sequence: TGTGCCAGCATGCTAACCGGACAGGGAAAAGAGACCCAGTACTTC.

Many counts were recorded for this clonotype. The V and J genes are TRBV5-1 and TRBJ2-1; 7 positions match TRBD1. The CDR3 totals 15 residues. V lost 5 bases to trimming and J lost 3 bases; unmatched junction nucleotides: 8. CDR1 and CDR2 (germline): SGHRS, YFSETQ. The chain's CDR3 is CASSFDDRDYNEQFF. The DNA for the CDR3 is TGCGCCAGCAGTTTTGATGACAGGGACTACAATGAGCAGTTCTTC.

Of note for this clonotype: A much larger clone differs by one base, so this may be a read error. The rearrangement links TRBV20-1 to TRBJ2-3, with 15 bases matching TRBD2. The germline gives CDR1 DFQATT, CDR2 SNEGSKA (reference sequence). CDR3 size: 16 residues. The DNA of the CDR3 is TGCACTGCCCCCGGGACTAGCGGGAGGAACACAGATACGCAGTATTTT. This sequence encodes CTAPGTSGRNTDTQYF.

This clonotype has at least ten counts. The gene calls are TRBV3-1 and TRBJ1-5; 8 bases are a match to TRBD1. The trim removed 3 bases at V and 7 bases at J, leaving 5 bases unmatched. The germline V gene has CDR1 LGHDT and CDR2 YNNKEL (reference sequence). This CDR3 contains 14 residues. CDR3 residues: CASSHSGGRQPQHF. In nucleotides, the CDR3 is TGTGCCAGCAGCCACTCAGGGGGCAGGCAGCCCCAGCATTTT.

Comments on this clonotype: A much larger clone lies one base from this, so it may be a read error. J is TRBJ2-7 and V is TRBV27, with D possibly TRBD2 on 6 matching bases. Germline V gives CDR1 MNHEY, CDR2 SMNVEV (reference sequence). V shed 6 bases and J shed 4 bases, with 16 bases lying between them. The CDR3 loop spans 14 amino acids. CDR3 sequence (DNA): TGTGCCAGCAGATTGGCGGGAAATAGATACGAGCAGTACTTC. This encodes CASRLAGNRYEQYF.

This clonotype appeared a few times. J is TRBJ2-1 and V is TRBV5-1; a possible D gene is TRBD2 (6 bases). The CDR3 contains 17 residues. Germline lookup yields CDR1 SGHRS and CDR2 YFSETQ. Trimming took 4 bases from V and 0 from J, leaving 17 bases between them. CDR3 sequence (DNA): TGCGCCAGCAGCCTCGGAGGGGCTCCTTTCTCCTACAATGAGCAGTTCTTC. Protein sequence: CASSLGGAPFSYNEQFF.

The V call is TRBV12-3 or TRBV12-4, the J call TRBJ2-7; TRBD2 might be the D (5 bases). Trimming stripped 6 bases from V and 0 bases from J, with 12 bases between. The length of the CDR3 is 14 residues. CDR3 sequence (DNA): TGTGCCAGCAGACCGACTACTGGCTCCTACGAGCAGTACTTC. This codes for CASRPTTGSYEQYF.

This clonotype was detected ten times or more. DNA for the CDR3: TGTGCCATCAGTGAGGGGGAGACCCAGTACTTC. As protein: CAISEGETQYF. The gene calls are TRBV10-3 and TRBJ2-5; D is unclear. Germline V lookup: CDR1 ENHRY, CDR2 SYGVKD. The CDR3 length is 11 residues. V lost 2 bases and J lost 5, with 3 bases in between.

This clonotype was recorded at least ten times. This rearrangement joins TRBV5-1 to TRBJ2-7, with 8 bases identical to TRBD1. The J segment lost 2 bases and the V segment lost 4 bases, leaving 14 bases of the junction unmatched. Germline V lookup: CDR1 SGHRS, CDR2 YFSETQ. This CDR3 has 17 amino acids. The CDR3 here is CASSGETGALTPYEQYF. CDR3 DNA: TGCGCCAGCAGCGGTGAGACAGGGGCCTTAACTCCCTACGAGCAGTACTTC.

This clonotype turned up a few times. V is TRBV5-1 and J is TRBJ2-7; no definite D call. Trimming shortened V by 2 bases and J by 3 bases, and 15 bases separated the two germline ends. The CDR3 loop spans 15 amino acids. Looked up from germline, CDR1 is SGHRS and CDR2 is YFSETQ. The CDR3 bases are TGCGCCAGCAGCTTTACTAATTCCGAGGTCTACGAGCAGTACTTC. Protein sequence: CASSFTNSEVYEQYF.

Ten or more counts support this clonotype. The rearrangement joins TRBV20-1 to TRBJ2-7; 7 bases match TRBD2. The CDR3 loop spans 13 amino acids. Germline CDR1 is DFQATT and CDR2 is SNEGSKA (reference sequence). DNA for the CDR3: TGCAGCTCTAGGGGAGGGGAAGGCTACGAGCAGTACTTC. Translating it yields CSSRGGEGYEQYF.

This clonotype was found a few times. The V gene is TRBV7-8, the J gene TRBJ1-1; D remains ambiguous. The ends were cut back, 2 bases at V and 6 bases at J, with 22 bases in the middle. The CDR3 is 17 residues long. Germline CDR1 and CDR2: SGHVS and FQNEAQ. CDR3 in amino acids: CASSLWEGVQAGSEAFF. The DNA of the CDR3 is TGTGCCAGCAGCTTATGGGAAGGCGTTCAAGCGGGTTCTGAAGCTTTCTTT.